The clone carrying this TCR beta chain was recorded only once. Its antigen remains unidentified. This CDR3 is missing its conserved last phenylalanine or tryptophan, likely due to a read error. The source of the sample is a study of tumor-infiltrating lymphocytes in primary liver carcinoma. Study background: The patient group consisted of men and women aged 30 to 69 years. Study-wide findings and caveats: The study found a significantly higher top-250-clone fraction in tumors than in blood (p = 0.039). Roughly 7-25% of top clones, and no more, occurred in all five tumor regions.

Taking about 17-32 mg of unsorted bulk tissue, the authors co-extracted RNA and DNA. Whichever tumor sample was examined, it had over 80% viable tumor cells. The CDR3 totals 15 residues. The germline V gene has CDR1 LGHNA and CDR2 YSLEER. Total RNA amounting to roughly 450 ng was the source from which TCR beta cDNA was made with a constant-region primer. Slightly modified ARM-PCR, run as three nested multiplex PCR rounds, produced the TCR beta libraries. The first two PCR rounds used TRBV1-TRBV30 primers with a Cbeta primer, roughly 10 cycles each. TCRdb ran MiXCR on the multiplex PCR reads and lists one entry per CDR3 protein. The table includes 150,000 to 200,000 distinct CDR3 sequences, approximately 86% detected once.

The chain employs TRBV4-3 and TRBJ1-1, with 9 positions matching TRBD1. The TCR comes from a man aged 35-49 years with primary liver carcinoma and hepatitis B virus infection. The material sequenced was tumor tissue from primary liver carcinoma. DNA for the CDR3: TGTGCCAGCAGCCATGGGGTGACAGGGGGCACTGAAGCTTTCTTA. It codes for CASSHGVTGGTEAFL.